This TCR beta chain was recorded in a study of T cell responses to AZD1222 COVID-19 vaccine. About the research overall: Both about-4-week and about-12-week second-dose recipients were combined. Overall study findings and caveats: Just 5 to 7 people given AZD1222 tested seropositive at baseline.

This clone showed up just once. Its antigen is currently unknown. The junction had 12 bases not matched to a gene; V was cut back by 2 bases and J by 9 bases. This CDR3 has 15 residues. Germline-derived CDR1 and CDR2 are MNHNY and SVGAGI (reference sequence). This table comes from immunoSEQ multiplex PCR, and its TCRdb copy is limited to in-frame clones, with some not included. Among under 200,000 clones, under 95% were seen once, and the ten largest hold roughly 0.99%. The sample consisted of peripheral blood, taken on day 0 of AZD1222 vaccination. The chain joins TRBV6-6 to TRBJ2-7; 8 bases are a match to TRBD1. The receptor was isolated from an adult in good health. This CDR3 reads CASSYQTGQGFVQYF. As DNA, the CDR3 is TGTGCCAGCAGTTACCAAACAGGACAGGGTTTTGTGCAGTACTTC.